This T cell receptor beta chain was retrieved from a study of T cells in women clearing cervical HPV infection. Study background: Case blood drawn at lesion detection; control blood after infection cleared. Study results and limitations: CIN3+ cases had significantly higher TCR repertoire richness than controls, but evenness did not differ.

Prevalent HPV16 infections were excluded; only incident single HPV16 infections included. Profiling relied on immunoSEQ multiplex PCR, and the TCRdb table lists in-frame clones only, not all of them. The sample table includes around 39,000 clones. The V gene lost 5 bases and the J gene lost 6 bases, with 10 bases spanning the gap. The CDR3 totals 12 residues. In germline, CDR1 is SEHNR, CDR2 FQNEAQ (reference sequence). Notes on this clone: The antigen remains unidentified. The missing CDR3 end, 3 residues past where the read stops, is filled in from the germline J gene.

This clonotype originated in a woman aged 18 to 75 with a cervical HPV16 infection that either progressed to CIN3+ or cleared (not recorded which). This chain links TRBV7-9 with TRBJ2-5, with D tentatively TRBD1 (6 bases). Sample: blood buffy coat. Here the CDR3 reads CASSQGLKTQYF. The CDR3 bases that were read are TGTGCCAGCAGCCAGGGGCTGAAGACC.